Shown below are 21 T cell receptor beta chains from a single sample sequenced in a study of T cell changes during pregnancy in multiple sclerosis (dated by TCRdb to about 2019). Library prep was done by the immunoSEQ multiplex PCR assay. TCRdb holds this immuneACCESS table with in-frame rearrangements only. Some clones are missing; in checked studies, unresolved V genes explain under half, and the rest has no known cause. Across this sample there are approximately 60,000 clones, with 93% seen only once. The biggest ten clones account for roughly 0.33% of the sample. The sample was CD4+ T cells from peripheral blood mononuclear cells, taken before pregnancy. These receptors all stem from a female donor with multiple sclerosis, enrolled in a pregnancy study.

The chain is built from TRBV19 and TRBJ2-5; 9 bases line up with TRBD1. The V segment lost 6 bases and the J segment 5 bases; nucleotides outside the gene matches: 7. The CDR3 totals 14 residues. The germline V gene has CDR1 LNHDA and CDR2 SQIVND (reference sequence). This CDR3 reads CASRHTGGGETQYF. CDR3 in DNA: TGTGCCAGTAGACATACAGGGGGCGGGGAGACCCAGTACTTC.

This sequence joins TRBV25-1 and TRBJ1-1, with 7 bases lining up with TRBD1. In germline, CDR1 is MGHDK, CDR2 SYGVNS. V was pared by 4 bases and J by 0 bases, with 5 bases of the junction left unmatched. There are 15 residues in the CDR3. The CDR3 DNA follows: TGTGCCAGCAGTGGACTCGGGACAGTGAACACTGAAGCTTTCTTT. Its translation is CASSGLGTVNTEAFF.

The chain joins TRBV15 to TRBJ1-3; 8 positions agree with TRBD1. With 3 bases clipped from V and 3 bases from J, the junction kept 4 bases outside the gene matches. This CDR3 spans 15 amino acids. CDR1 and CDR2 (germline): LNHNV, YYDKDF (reference sequence). CDR3: CATSSQGAFGNTIYF. CDR3 bases: TGTGCCACCAGCAGTCAGGGGGCTTTTGGAAACACCATATATTTT.

The rearrangement joins TRBV6-6 to TRBJ2-1, with 11 bases fitting TRBD2. Germline assignment: CDR1 MNHNY and CDR2 SVGAGI (reference sequence). The CDR3 consists of 16 residues. V was clipped by 6 bases and J by 2 bases; unmatched bases: 6. CDR3 sequence (DNA): TGTGCCAGCAGCCCCGGTAGCGGGAGGGCCTACAATGAGCAGTTCTTC. As protein: CASSPGSGRAYNEQFF.

The V gene is TRBV20-1, the J gene TRBJ1-2, with a tentative D call TRBD1 (5 bases). V lost 8 bases, J lost 3 bases, and 10 bases lay in between. This CDR3 spans 11 amino acids. In germline, CDR1 is DFQATT, CDR2 SNEGSKA (reference sequence). CDR3 DNA: TGCAGTCCCGCGGGGGACTATGGCTACACCTTC. Translated: CSPAGDYGYTF.

The chain combines TRBV11-2 with TRBJ1-1, with TRBD1 matching over 8 bases. The CDR3 is made up of 12 amino acids. CDR1 is SGHAT and CDR2 is FQNNGV in the germline V gene. With 5 bases clipped from V and 8 bases from J, the junction kept 4 bases outside the gene matches. In DNA, the CDR3 is TGTGCCAGCAGCAAAAGGGACAGGGAAGCTTTCTTT. Protein: CASSKRDREAFF.

The rearrangement links TRBV7-3 to TRBJ2-3, with TRBD1 matching 7 bases. V lost 7 bases, J lost 0 bases, and 7 bases stayed unmatched. The CDR3 is made up of 15 amino acids. Germline values: CDR1 SGHTA, CDR2 FQGTGA. The CDR3 sequence is CASKPQGSSTDTQYF. The CDR3 bases are TGTGCCAGCAAGCCACAGGGGTCTAGCACAGATACGCAGTATTTT.

V usage is TRBV7-9 and J usage is TRBJ1-2; D gene uncertain. The V gene's germline CDR1 is SEHNR and CDR2 FQNEAQ (reference sequence). This CDR3 is built from 14 residues. V dropped 1 base and J dropped 7 bases, with 13 bases sitting between them. Written as DNA, the CDR3 is TGTGCCAGCAGCTTAGTAGGGCAGGCGGGTGGCTACACCTTC. It codes for CASSLVGQAGGYTF.

The chain uses TRBV13 and TRBJ2-1, with 15 bases matching TRBD2. This CDR3 spans 18 amino acids. J gave up 6 bases and V 3 bases, and 9 bases lay outside the gene matches. CDR1 PRHDT and CDR2 FYEKMQ come from the germline V gene (reference sequence). The CDR3 here is CASSFRTSGRARANEQFF. Written as DNA, the CDR3 is TGTGCCAGCAGCTTCCGGACTAGCGGGAGGGCCCGTGCCAATGAGCAGTTCTTC. The complete variable domain, with remaining parts taken from reference TRBV13 and TRBJ2-1, reads AAGVIQSPRHLIKEKRETATLKCYPIPRHDTVYWYQQGPGQDPQFLISFYEKMQSDKGSIPDRFSAQQFSDYHSELNMSSLELGDSALYFCASSFRTSGRARANEQFFGPGTRLTVL.

The CDR3 loop is CASRLTGANVLTF. CDR3 bases: TGTGCCAGCAGGTTAACTGGGGCCAACGTCCTGACTTTC. The chain has TRBV14 and TRBJ2-6; D gene uncertain. This CDR3 contains 13 residues. Trimming stripped 6 bases from V and 2 bases from J, with 5 bases between. Germline assignment: CDR1 SGHDN and CDR2 FVKESK.

The rearrangement joins TRBV27 to TRBJ2-7; D not certain. This CDR3 region has 11 residues. The ends were cut back, 2 bases at V and 12 bases at J, with 11 bases in the middle. Germline V gene lookup returns CDR1 MNHEY and CDR2 SMNVEV (reference sequence). The CDR3 coding sequence is TGTGCCAGCAGTTTAGGCGGAGTGCTGTACTTC. This encodes CASSLGGVLYF.

The gene calls are TRBV18 and TRBJ2-2, with 11 bases matching TRBD2. The CDR3 runs 20 residues. With V trimmed by 3 bases and J by 0 bases, 12 bases remained unmatched. Germline lookup yields CDR1 KGHSH and CDR2 LQKENI. The CDR3 protein is CASSPGLAGLGSANTGELFF. The CDR3 DNA reads TGTGCCAGCTCACCCGGACTAGCGGGCCTTGGGTCTGCGAACACCGGGGAGCTGTTTTTT. Filled out from reference TRBV18 and TRBJ2-2, the complete variable domain reads NAGVMQNPRHLVRRRGQEARLRCSPMKGHSHVYWYRQLPEEGLKFMVYLQKENIIDESGMPKERFSAEFPKEGPSILRIQQVVRGDSAAYFCASSPGLAGLGSANTGELFFGEGSRLTVL.

This sequence joins TRBV11-1 and TRBJ2-3, with 15 bases that match TRBD2. The germline V gene has CDR1 SGHAT and CDR2 FQDESV (reference sequence). V gave up 8 bases and J gave up 8 bases; unmatched junction bases: 5. The CDR3 is 14 amino acids. Written as DNA, the CDR3 is TGTGCCAGCCTGGGACTAGCGGGAGGCGGTACGCAGTATTTT. This codes for CASLGLAGGGTQYF. The whole variable domain, filled in from reference TRBV11-1 and TRBJ2-3, reads EAEVAQSPRYKITEKSQAVAFWCDPISGHATLYWYRQILGQGPELLVQFQDESVVDDSQLPKDRFSAERLKGVDSTLKIQPAELGDSAMYLCASLGLAGGGTQYFGPGTRLTVL.

This sequence joins TRBV7-9 and TRBJ2-5, with 10 positions matching TRBD2. The trim removed 5 bases at V and 4 bases at J, leaving 4 bases unmatched. This CDR3 region has 14 residues. Germline CDR1 and CDR2: SEHNR and FQNEAQ (reference sequence). CDR3: CASSPGLARETQYF. The CDR3 coding sequence is TGTGCCAGCAGCCCGGGACTAGCGAGAGAGACCCAGTACTTC.

The DNA of the CDR3 is TGTGCCAGCAGTTACTCGAGGGCTGGGGCCAACGTCCTGACTTTC. Translation gives CASSYSRAGANVLTF. The chain has TRBV6-6 and TRBJ2-6, with D possibly matching TRBD2 (5 bases). Per germline, CDR1 MNHNY and CDR2 SVGAGI (reference sequence). The V end was cut by 0 bases, the J end by 2 bases, with 5 bases between. The CDR3 has 15 amino acids.

The V and J genes are TRBV6-4 and TRBJ1-1, with no clear D. Deletions cut 6 bases from V and 3 bases from J, with 11 bases between. The V gene's germline CDR1 is MRHNA and CDR2 SNTAGT. The CDR3 is 13 amino acids. The CDR3 nucleotides are TGTGCCAGCAGAGAGACGGCGGACACTGAAGCTTTCTTT. Its translation is CASRETADTEAFF.

This chain links TRBV14 with TRBJ2-1; 8 bases are shared with TRBD2. Germline V gene lookup returns CDR1 SGHDN and CDR2 FVKESK. The CDR3 contains 16 residues. V shed 5 bases and J 0 bases; nucleotides not matched to a gene: 6. CDR3 sequence (DNA): TGTGCCAGCAGCAAAACTAGCGGAGGCTCCTACAATGAGCAGTTCTTC. Encoded protein: CASSKTSGGSYNEQFF.

V is TRBV7-2 and J is TRBJ2-7; 9 nucleotides match TRBD1. V was pared by 0 bases and J by 0 bases, with 3 bases of the junction left unmatched. CDR3 length: 16 amino acids. The germline V gene encodes CDR1 SGHTA and CDR2 FQGNSA. DNA of the CDR3: TGTGCCAGCAGCTTAGCGGGACAGGGTAGCTCCTACGAGCAGTACTTC. It encodes CASSLAGQGSSYEQYF.

The table lists this clone with a few counts. The chain employs TRBV28 and TRBJ2-7; D ambiguous. This CDR3 region has 17 residues. V dropped 4 bases and J dropped 0 bases, with 19 bases sitting between them. Germline V lookup: CDR1 MDHEN, CDR2 SYDVKM. CDR3 nucleotide sequence: TGTGCCAGCAGTTCCCTATACGTAATAAGAAACTCCTACGAGCAGTACTTC. The encoded protein is CASSSLYVIRNSYEQYF.

This chain links TRBV19 with TRBJ1-3; D is ambiguous. CDR1 and CDR2 (germline): LNHDA, SQIVND (reference sequence). The CDR3 is made up of 15 amino acids. V was clipped by 8 bases and J by 0 bases, with 14 bases between them. The chain's CDR3 is CASLNGGISGNTIYF. The CDR3 DNA is TGTGCCAGTTTAAACGGAGGAATCTCTGGAAACACCATATATTTT.

This chain links TRBV5-1 with TRBJ1-6, with D uncertain. V lost 4 bases to trimming and J lost 7 bases, with 15 bases between them. The CDR3 is 15 amino acids. Germline V gene data show CDR1 as SGHRS and CDR2 as YFSETQ. The CDR3 sequence is CASSPIEGSNSPLHF. The CDR3 DNA is TGCGCCAGCAGCCCCATTGAGGGTAGCAATTCACCCCTCCACTTT. The whole variable domain, remainder taken from reference TRBV5-1 and TRBJ1-6, is KAGVTQTPRYLIKTRGQQVTLSCSPISGHRSVSWYQQTPGQGLQFLFEYFSETQRNKGNFPGRFSGRQFSNSRSEMNVSTLELGDSALYLCASSPIEGSNSPLHFGNGTRLTVT.